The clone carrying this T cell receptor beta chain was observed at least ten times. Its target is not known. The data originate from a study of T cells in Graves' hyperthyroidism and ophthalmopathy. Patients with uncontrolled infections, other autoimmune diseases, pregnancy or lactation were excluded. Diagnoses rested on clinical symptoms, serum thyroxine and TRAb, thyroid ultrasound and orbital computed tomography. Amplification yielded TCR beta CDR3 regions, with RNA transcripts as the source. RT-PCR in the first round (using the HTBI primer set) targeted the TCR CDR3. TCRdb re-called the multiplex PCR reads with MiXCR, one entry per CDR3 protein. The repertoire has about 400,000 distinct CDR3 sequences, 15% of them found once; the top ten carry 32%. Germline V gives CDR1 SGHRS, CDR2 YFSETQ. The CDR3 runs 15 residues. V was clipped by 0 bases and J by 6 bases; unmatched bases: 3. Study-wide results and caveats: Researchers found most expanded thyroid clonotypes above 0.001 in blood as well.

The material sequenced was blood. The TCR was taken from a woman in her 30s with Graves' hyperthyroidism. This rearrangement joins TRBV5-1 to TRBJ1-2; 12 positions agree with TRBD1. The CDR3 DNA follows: TGCGCCAGCAGCTTGGGCGGGACAGGGGGCGATGGCTACACCTTC. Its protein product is CASSLGGTGGDGYTF. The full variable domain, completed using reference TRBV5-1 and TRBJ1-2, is KAGVTQTPRYLIKTRGQQVTLSCSPISGHRSVSWYQQTPGQGLQFLFEYFSETQRNKGNFPGRFSGRQFSNSRSEMNVSTLELGDSALYLCASSLGGTGGDGYTFGSGTRLTVV.